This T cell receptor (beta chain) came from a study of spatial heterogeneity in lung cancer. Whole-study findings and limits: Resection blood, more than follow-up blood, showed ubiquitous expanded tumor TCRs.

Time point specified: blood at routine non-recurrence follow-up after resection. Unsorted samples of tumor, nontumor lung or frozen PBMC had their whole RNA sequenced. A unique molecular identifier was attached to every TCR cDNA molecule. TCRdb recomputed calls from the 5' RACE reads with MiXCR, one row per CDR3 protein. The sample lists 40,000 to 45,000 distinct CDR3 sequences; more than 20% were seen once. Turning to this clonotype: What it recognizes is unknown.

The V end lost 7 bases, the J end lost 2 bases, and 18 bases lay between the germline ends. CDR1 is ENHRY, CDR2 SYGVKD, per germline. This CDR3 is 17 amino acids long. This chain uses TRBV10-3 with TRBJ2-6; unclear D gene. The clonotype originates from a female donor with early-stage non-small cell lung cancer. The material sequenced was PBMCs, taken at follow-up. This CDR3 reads CAITGVPAGTGANVLTF. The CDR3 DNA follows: TGTGCCATCACTGGGGTTCCGGCTGGGACTGGGGCCAACGTCCTGACTTTC.